The sequence of this T cell receptor beta chain was determined in a study of T cell changes during pregnancy in multiple sclerosis. Germline V gene data show CDR1 as MDHEN and CDR2 as SYDVKM. CDR3 length: 17 residues. The V gene end was trimmed by 6 bases and the J gene end by 6 bases; junction bases not matched to a gene: 14. TCRdb's table, derived via immunoSEQ multiplex PCR, lists solely in-frame clones and lacks some. Of some 55,000 clones in the sample, about 87% were seen once. This sequence was found in a human donor whose cells served as feeder cells for cultures in a pregnancy study. V and J are TRBV28 and TRBJ2-1, with 10 bases that match TRBD2. The sample comprised peripheral blood from another person, used as feeder cells. In nucleotides, the CDR3 is TGTGCCAGCAGCCCCGGGGGAGCGGGGGGGCCTAGCAATGAGCAGTTCTTC. Its translation is CASSPGGAGGPSNEQFF.